The next 26 T cell receptor beta chains were all read from a single sample in a study of T cells in localized non-small cell lung cancer. Assay: immunoSEQ multiplex PCR; the TCRdb copy retains only in-frame clones and omits some. Among roughly 35,000 clones listed, roughly 92% were seen once. The sequences come from peripheral blood, collected before any cancer treatment. These receptor sequences come from a female donor of 60 years or more with stage I lung adenocarcinoma.

V is TRBV2 and J is TRBJ1-5; no clear D gene. From germline, CDR1 is SNHLY and CDR2 FYNNEI. There are 14 residues in the CDR3. V lost 2 bases and J 7 bases, leaving 12 bases between the germline ends. The chain's CDR3 is CASSESQVRQPQHF. The CDR3 bases are TGTGCCAGCAGTGAATCCCAGGTTCGACAGCCCCAGCATTTT.

The gene calls are TRBV28 and TRBJ2-7; weak D call: TRBD2 (6 bases). V was trimmed by 5 bases and J by 4 bases, leaving 12 bases between them. The CDR3 runs to 13 residues. Germline V CDR1 and CDR2: MDHEN, SYDVKM. The chain's CDR3 is CASSQLGRYEQYV. The CDR3 DNA is TGTGCCAGCAGTCAGTTGGGGAGGTACGAGCAGTACGTC.

The chain employs TRBV9 and TRBJ1-2; D remains ambiguous. The V gene's germline CDR1 is SGDLS and CDR2 YYNGEE. The CDR3 totals 15 residues. V shed 0 bases and J shed 2 bases, with 11 bases lying between them. The CDR3 nucleotides read TGTGCCAGCAGCGTAGGCAACACCCGGAACTATGGCTACACCTTC. Protein product: CASSVGNTRNYGYTF.

CDR3 amino acids: CASSLSGLSTDTQYF. In DNA form, the CDR3 reads TGTGCCAGCAGTTTATCGGGTCTGAGCACAGATACGCAGTATTTT. V usage is TRBV28 and J usage is TRBJ2-3; D unclear. The CDR3 is 15 amino acids. Per the germline V gene, CDR1 is MDHEN and CDR2 is SYDVKM. V lost 1 base to trimming and J lost 0 bases, with 8 bases between them.

The V call is TRBV5-1, the J call TRBJ2-7, with TRBD2 as a possible D gene (8 bases). There are 16 residues in the CDR3. Per the germline V gene, CDR1 is SGHRS and CDR2 is YFSETQ. V gave up 4 bases and J gave up 5 bases, with 22 bases separating them. DNA for the CDR3: TGCGCCAGCAGCCCACCGGGAGGGGGCCTTGGCCACGAGCAGTACTTC. This translates into CASSPPGGGLGHEQYF.

The chain uses TRBV7-2 and TRBJ2-5; the match to TRBD1 covers 9 bases. CDR1 and CDR2 from the germline V gene are SGHTA and FQGNSA. The J segment lost 6 bases and the V segment lost 5 bases, leaving 7 bases of the junction unmatched. The CDR3 contains 14 residues. CDR3 DNA sequence: TGTGCCAGCAGCCGCCTGGGACAGGGCCAGACCCAGTACTTC. This codes for CASSRLGQGQTQYF.

V gene TRBV11-2 combines with J gene TRBJ1-2, with D tentatively TRBD1 (5 bases). The germline V and J ends were trimmed by 6 bases and 4 bases, with 18 bases remaining between them. The CDR3 runs 15 residues. Germline V gene sequence: CDR1 SGHAT, CDR2 FQNNGV. The CDR3 protein is CASRRTGSPSYGYTF. The CDR3 DNA follows: TGTGCCAGCAGGCGAACAGGCTCTCCCAGCTATGGCTACACCTTC.

The rearrangement uses TRBV2 and TRBJ2-1; 10 positions match TRBD1. The CDR3 runs 15 residues. V gave up 6 bases and J gave up 7 bases; unmatched junction bases: 9. CDR1 and CDR2 from the germline V gene are SNHLY and FYNNEI. The CDR3 is CASSRTDRGLNEQFF. CDR3 nucleotide sequence: TGTGCCAGCAGCAGGACAGACAGGGGGCTAAATGAGCAGTTCTTC.

The chain combines TRBV5-1 with TRBJ1-1; D perhaps matches TRBD1 (6 bases). Trimming removed 1 base at V and 1 base at J, with 11 bases between. The CDR3 sequence is 15 residues long. CDR1 and CDR2 (germline): SGHRS, YFSETQ. CDR3 amino acids: CASSLITGWNTEAFF. The CDR3, as DNA: TGCGCCAGCAGCTTGATAACAGGGTGGAACACTGAAGCTTTCTTT.

The CDR3 reads CASSYAETQYF. The DNA of the CDR3 is TGTGCCAGCAGTTACGCAGAGACCCAGTACTTC. The J gene is TRBJ2-5, the V gene TRBV6-5; D is ambiguous. Trimming stripped 2 bases from V and 4 bases from J, with 2 bases between. Germline assignment: CDR1 MNHEY and CDR2 SVGAGI. The CDR3 is 11 residues long.

The rearrangement uses TRBV7-2 and TRBJ2-5; TRBD1 is a possible D gene (6 bases). Germline V gives CDR1 SGHTA, CDR2 FQGNSA. V was shortened by 7 bases and J by 6 bases, with 21 bases between the two germline ends. CDR3 length: 15 residues. The CDR3 nucleotides are TGTGCCAGCAACCTAGGACTGAACAGGGAAAAGACCCAGTACTTC. It encodes CASNLGLNREKTQYF.

The chain links TRBV25-1 to TRBJ1-2, with a tentative D call TRBD1 (5 bases). CDR3 length: 16 amino acids. The ends were cut back, 4 bases at V and 8 bases at J, with 23 bases in the middle. In germline, CDR1 is MGHDK, CDR2 SYGVNS. DNA of the CDR3: TGTGCCAGCAGTGGAGTGGGGCCTGGTCCAAGGTCGGGCTACACCTTC. Translation gives CASSGVGPGPRSGYTF.

The J gene is TRBJ1-1, the V gene TRBV6-5; no definite D call. V was cut by 6 bases and J by 6 bases, with 20 bases left in between. Germline lookup yields CDR1 MNHEY and CDR2 SVGAGI. The CDR3 extends over 15 amino acids. This CDR3 reads CASSPFGDVKAEAFF. The CDR3 nucleotides read TGTGCCAGCAGCCCGTTCGGGGATGTGAAGGCTGAAGCTTTCTTT.

This chain joins TRBV29-1 and TRBJ2-2, with TRBD2 as a possible D gene (7 bases). Looked up from germline, CDR1 is SQVTM and CDR2 is ANQGSEA. Trimming took off 4 bases at V and 4 bases at J, with 13 bases between the two ends. The length of the CDR3 is 14 residues. The CDR3 reads CSVAWGGGTGELFF. In nucleotides, the CDR3 is TGCAGCGTTGCGTGGGGAGGGGGCACCGGGGAGCTGTTTTTT.

The chain is built from TRBV9 and TRBJ1-1, with D uncertain. The CDR3 sequence is 13 residues long. V lost 4 bases, J lost 7 bases, and 14 bases lay in between. CDR1 SGDLS and CDR2 YYNGEE come from the germline V gene. In DNA, the CDR3 is TGTGCCAGCAGCCCGCGCTTCATGGGTGAAGCTTTCTTT. Its protein is CASSPRFMGEAFF.

This chain connects TRBV7-9 to TRBJ2-1; D uncertain. The CDR3 covers 13 residues. Trimming pared 1 base from V and 6 bases from J, leaving 7 bases between. Per germline, CDR1 SEHNR and CDR2 FQNEAQ (reference sequence). The CDR3 loop reads CASSLDMTNEQFF. The CDR3 DNA sequence: TGTGCCAGCAGCTTAGATATGACCAATGAGCAGTTCTTC.

This chain uses TRBV6-1 with TRBJ2-7; either TRBD1 or TRBD2 may fit D (5 bases each). CDR1 and CDR2 (germline): MNHNS, SASEGT. V lost 4 bases, J lost 4 bases, and 17 bases lay in between. This CDR3 contains 15 residues. The CDR3 DNA follows: TGTGCCAGCAGTGGGCTACCGGGACCGACTTACGAGCAGTACTTC. Protein sequence: CASSGLPGPTYEQYF.

V is TRBV6-1 and J is TRBJ2-1, with 9 bases fitting TRBD1. Trimming cost V 3 bases and J 1 base; bases outside gene matches: 7. This CDR3 region has 17 residues. Germline values: CDR1 MNHNS, CDR2 SASEGT. The CDR3 sequence is CASSELQGAKSYNEQFF. The CDR3 DNA reads as TGTGCCAGCAGTGAGCTACAGGGGGCGAAATCCTACAATGAGCAGTTCTTC.

This clone was seen only once. The V gene is TRBV13, the J gene TRBJ1-1, with a possible D match to TRBD1 (5 bases). Trimming pared 8 bases from V and 4 bases from J, leaving 8 bases between. The CDR3 length is 11 residues. CDR1 is PRHDT, CDR2 FYEKMQ, per germline (reference sequence). The CDR3 DNA reads as TGTGCCAGCGGCGGGGGCACTGAAGCTTTCTTT. Amino acids: CASGGGTEAFF.

The V gene is TRBV4-2, the J gene TRBJ2-7, with D perhaps matching TRBD1 or TRBD2 (5 bases each). Per the germline V gene, CDR1 is LGHNA and CDR2 is YNFKEQ. This CDR3 contains 15 residues. Trimming cost V 5 bases and J 2 bases, with 16 bases left between them. CDR3 nucleotide sequence: TGTGCCAGCAGCGAAAGGGCCGGGGACCCCTACGAGCAGTACTTC. Protein sequence: CASSERAGDPYEQYF.

The V and J genes are TRBV11-2 and TRBJ1-1; D not resolved. Germline assignment: CDR1 SGHAT and CDR2 FQNNGV. V lost 4 bases, J lost 1 base, and 25 bases lay in between. This CDR3 spans 19 amino acids. The CDR3 loop reads CASSSALRDILGPNTEAFF. In DNA, the CDR3 is TGTGCCAGCAGCTCAGCCCTGCGCGACATTTTGGGTCCGAACACTGAAGCTTTCTTT.

The chain has TRBV28 and TRBJ1-5; 8 nucleotides line up with TRBD1. The V gene end was trimmed by 4 bases and the J gene end by 7 bases; junction bases not matched to a gene: 3. The V gene's germline CDR1 is MDHEN and CDR2 SYDVKM. This CDR3 contains 13 residues. Here the CDR3 reads CASSSGGQQPQHF. As DNA, the CDR3 is TGTGCCAGCAGTTCAGGGGGCCAGCAGCCCCAGCATTTT.

The chain couples TRBV2 to TRBJ2-3; TRBD1 matches 8 bases. This CDR3 is 15 amino acids long. Germline V lookup: CDR1 SNHLY, CDR2 FYNNEI. Trimming removed 4 bases from V and 2 bases from J; junction bases left unmatched: 5. The CDR3 DNA is TGTGCCAGCAGTGCCGGACAGGGCTTCACAGATACGCAGTATTTT. It is translated as CASSAGQGFTDTQYF.

J is TRBJ2-3 and V is TRBV7-3, with D unresolved. The length of the CDR3 is 15 residues. The germline gives CDR1 SGHTA, CDR2 FQGTGA. The V end was cut by 2 bases, the J end by 8 bases, with 17 bases between. The DNA of the CDR3 is TGTGCCAGCAGCTTATTAGTGGGGTGGGCAGGTACGCAGTATTTT. It specifies CASSLLVGWAGTQYF.

V and J are TRBV5-1 and TRBJ2-1, with D perhaps being TRBD1 or TRBD2 (5 bases each). Looked up from germline, CDR1 is SGHRS and CDR2 is YFSETQ. This CDR3 contains 16 residues. V lost 0 bases and J 0 bases, leaving 10 bases between the germline ends. The CDR3 loop reads CASSLEGPSSYNEQFF. CDR3 nucleotide sequence: TGCGCCAGCAGCTTGGAGGGACCGAGCTCCTACAATGAGCAGTTCTTC.

The CDR3 spells CASSLQGVGTEAFF. The CDR3 DNA follows: TGCGCCAGCAGCCTACAGGGAGTGGGCACTGAAGCTTTCTTT. This chain joins TRBV5-1 and TRBJ1-1, with TRBD1 as a possible D gene (6 bases). V lost 4 bases and J lost 4, with 14 bases in between. The CDR3 has 14 amino acids. Germline V gene lookup returns CDR1 SGHRS and CDR2 YFSETQ.